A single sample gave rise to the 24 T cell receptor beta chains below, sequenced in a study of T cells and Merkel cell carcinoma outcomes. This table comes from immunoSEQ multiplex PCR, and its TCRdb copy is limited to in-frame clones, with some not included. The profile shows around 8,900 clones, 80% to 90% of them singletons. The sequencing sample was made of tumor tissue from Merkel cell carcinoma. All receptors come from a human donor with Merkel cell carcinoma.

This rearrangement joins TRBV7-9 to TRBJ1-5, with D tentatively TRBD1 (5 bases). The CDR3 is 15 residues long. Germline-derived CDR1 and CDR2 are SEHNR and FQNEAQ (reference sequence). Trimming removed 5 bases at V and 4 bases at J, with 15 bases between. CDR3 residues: CASSLGVGPNQPQHF. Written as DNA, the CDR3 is TGTGCCAGCAGCCTAGGGGTTGGCCCTAATCAGCCCCAGCATTTT.

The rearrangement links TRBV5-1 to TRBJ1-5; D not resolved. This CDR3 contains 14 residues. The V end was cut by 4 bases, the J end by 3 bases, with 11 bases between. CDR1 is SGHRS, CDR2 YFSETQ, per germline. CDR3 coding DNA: TGCGCCAGCAGCCCGGACGGGTCCAATCAGCCCCAGCATTTT. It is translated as CASSPDGSNQPQHF. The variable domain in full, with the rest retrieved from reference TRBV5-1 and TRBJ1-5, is KAGVTQTPRYLIKTRGQQVTLSCSPISGHRSVSWYQQTPGQGLQFLFEYFSETQRNKGNFPGRFSGRQFSNSRSEMNVSTLELGDSALYLCASSPDGSNQPQHFGDGTRLSIL.

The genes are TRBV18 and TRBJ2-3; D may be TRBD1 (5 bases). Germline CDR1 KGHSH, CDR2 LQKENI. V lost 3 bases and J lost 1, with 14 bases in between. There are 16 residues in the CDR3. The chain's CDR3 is CASSPPKGLGTDTQYF. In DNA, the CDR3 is TGTGCCAGCTCACCGCCCAAGGGGTTGGGCACAGATACGCAGTATTTT.

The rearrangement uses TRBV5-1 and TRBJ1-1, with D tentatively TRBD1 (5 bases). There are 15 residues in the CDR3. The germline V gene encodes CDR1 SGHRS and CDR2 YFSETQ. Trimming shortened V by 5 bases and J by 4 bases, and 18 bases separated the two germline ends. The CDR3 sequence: CASRRARERATEAFF. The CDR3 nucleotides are TGCGCCAGCAGGCGAGCCAGGGAAAGAGCCACTGAAGCTTTCTTT.

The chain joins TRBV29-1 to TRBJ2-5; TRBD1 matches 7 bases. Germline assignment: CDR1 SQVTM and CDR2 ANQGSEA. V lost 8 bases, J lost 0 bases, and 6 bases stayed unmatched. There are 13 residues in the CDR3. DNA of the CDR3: TGCAGCCTTCTAGGACAGGACCAAGAGACCCAGTACTTC. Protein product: CSLLGQDQETQYF.

CDR3 loop: CASSPVAGYEQYF. CDR3 bases: TGTGCCAGCAGCCCCGTGGCTGGCTACGAGCAGTACTTC. The chain carries TRBV7-8 and TRBJ2-7; D uncertain. This CDR3 contains 13 residues. The ends were cut back, 5 bases at V and 3 bases at J, with 11 bases in the middle. Looked up from germline, CDR1 is SGHVS and CDR2 is FQNEAQ.

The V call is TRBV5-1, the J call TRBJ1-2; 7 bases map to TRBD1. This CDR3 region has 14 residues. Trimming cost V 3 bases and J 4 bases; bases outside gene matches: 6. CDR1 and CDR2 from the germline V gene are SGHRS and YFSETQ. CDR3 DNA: TGCGCCAGCAGCTCAACGGGGACAGTCTATGGCTACACCTTC. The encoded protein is CASSSTGTVYGYTF. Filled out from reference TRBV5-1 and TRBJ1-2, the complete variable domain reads KAGVTQTPRYLIKTRGQQVTLSCSPISGHRSVSWYQQTPGQGLQFLFEYFSETQRNKGNFPGRFSGRQFSNSRSEMNVSTLELGDSALYLCASSSTGTVYGYTFGSGTRLTVV.

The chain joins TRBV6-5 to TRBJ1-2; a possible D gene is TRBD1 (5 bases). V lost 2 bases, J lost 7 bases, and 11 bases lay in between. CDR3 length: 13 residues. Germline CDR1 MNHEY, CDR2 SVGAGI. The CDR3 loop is CASSYGSQGGYTF. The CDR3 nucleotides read TGTGCCAGCAGTTACGGGTCCCAGGGTGGCTACACCTTC.

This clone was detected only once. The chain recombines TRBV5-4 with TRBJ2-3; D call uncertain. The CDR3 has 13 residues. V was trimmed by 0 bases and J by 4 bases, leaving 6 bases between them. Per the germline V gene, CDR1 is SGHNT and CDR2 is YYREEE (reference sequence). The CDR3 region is CASSLGSSDTQYF. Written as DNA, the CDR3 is TGTGCCAGCAGCTTGGGGTCCTCAGATACGCAGTATTTT.

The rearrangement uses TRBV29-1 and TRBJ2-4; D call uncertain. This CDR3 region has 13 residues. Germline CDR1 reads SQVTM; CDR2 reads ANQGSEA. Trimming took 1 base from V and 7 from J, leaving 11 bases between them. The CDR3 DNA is TGCAGCGTTGAAGGGATAGCATCGAACATTCAGTACTTC. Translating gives CSVEGIASNIQYF.

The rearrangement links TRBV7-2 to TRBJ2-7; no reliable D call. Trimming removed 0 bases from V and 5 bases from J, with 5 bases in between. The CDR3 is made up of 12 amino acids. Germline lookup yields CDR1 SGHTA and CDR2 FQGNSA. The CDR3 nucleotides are TGTGCCAGCAGCTTAGCCCGGAACGAGCAGTACTTC. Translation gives CASSLARNEQYF.

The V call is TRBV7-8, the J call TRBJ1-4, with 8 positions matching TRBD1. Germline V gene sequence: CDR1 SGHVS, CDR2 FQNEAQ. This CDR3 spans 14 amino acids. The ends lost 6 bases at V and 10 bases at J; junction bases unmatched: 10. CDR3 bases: TGTGCCAGCAGTTTAACAGGGGGGGAAGGAAAACTGTTTTTT. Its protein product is CASSLTGGEGKLFF.

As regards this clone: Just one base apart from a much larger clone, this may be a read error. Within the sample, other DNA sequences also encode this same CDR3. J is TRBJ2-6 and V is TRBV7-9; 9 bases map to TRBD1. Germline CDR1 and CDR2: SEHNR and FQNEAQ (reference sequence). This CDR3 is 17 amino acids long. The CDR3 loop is CASSPAGQGFRANVLTF. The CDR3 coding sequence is TGTGCCAGCAGCCCAGCGGGACAGGGATTCCGAGCCAATGTCCTGACTTTC.

The CDR3 loop reads CASSTTGLGTEAFF. The CDR3 bases are TGCGCCAGCAGCACCACAGGGTTGGGCACTGAAGCTTTCTTT. The chain uses TRBV5-1 and TRBJ1-1; D is possibly TRBD1 (6 bases). From germline, CDR1 is SGHRS and CDR2 YFSETQ. This CDR3 is built from 14 residues. V lost 4 bases to trimming and J lost 4 bases, with 14 bases between them.

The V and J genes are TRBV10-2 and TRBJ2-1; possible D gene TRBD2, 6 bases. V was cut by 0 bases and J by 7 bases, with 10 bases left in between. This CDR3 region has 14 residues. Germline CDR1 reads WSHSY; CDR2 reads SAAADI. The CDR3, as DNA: TGCGCCAGCAGTGAGTCGTATGGGGGGAATGAGCAGTTCTTC. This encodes CASSESYGGNEQFF.

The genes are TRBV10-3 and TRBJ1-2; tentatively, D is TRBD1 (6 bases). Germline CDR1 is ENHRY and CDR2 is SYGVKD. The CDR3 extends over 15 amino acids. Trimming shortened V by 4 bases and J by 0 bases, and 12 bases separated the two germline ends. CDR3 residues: CAISAKGDSNYGYTF. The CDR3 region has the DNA TGTGCCATCAGTGCCAAGGGGGACTCTAACTATGGCTACACCTTC.

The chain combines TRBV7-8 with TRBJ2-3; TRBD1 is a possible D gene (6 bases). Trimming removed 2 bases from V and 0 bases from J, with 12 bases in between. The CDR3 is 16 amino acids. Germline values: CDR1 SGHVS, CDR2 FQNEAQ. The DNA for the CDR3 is TGTGCCAGCAGCTTAACACAGGGTCTTAGCACAGATACGCAGTATTTT. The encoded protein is CASSLTQGLSTDTQYF.

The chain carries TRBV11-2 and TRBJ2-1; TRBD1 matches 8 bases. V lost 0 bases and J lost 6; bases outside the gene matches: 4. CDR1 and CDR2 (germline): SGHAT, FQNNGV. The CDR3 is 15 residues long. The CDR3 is CASSLEQGGSNEQFF. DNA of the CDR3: TGTGCCAGCAGCTTAGAACAGGGGGGAAGCAATGAGCAGTTCTTC.

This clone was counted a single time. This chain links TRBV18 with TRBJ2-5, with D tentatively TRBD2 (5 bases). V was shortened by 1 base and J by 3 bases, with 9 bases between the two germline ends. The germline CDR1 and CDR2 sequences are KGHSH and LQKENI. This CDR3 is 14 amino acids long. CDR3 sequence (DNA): TGTGCCAGCTCACCACGGGCGGGTGAAGAGACCCAGTACTTC. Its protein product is CASSPRAGEETQYF.

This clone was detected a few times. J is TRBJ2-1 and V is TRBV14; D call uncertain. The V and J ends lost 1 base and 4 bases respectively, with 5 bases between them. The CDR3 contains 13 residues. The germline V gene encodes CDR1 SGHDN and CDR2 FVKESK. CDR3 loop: CASSQGVYNEQFF. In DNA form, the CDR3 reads TGTGCCAGCAGCCAAGGAGTATACAATGAGCAGTTCTTC.

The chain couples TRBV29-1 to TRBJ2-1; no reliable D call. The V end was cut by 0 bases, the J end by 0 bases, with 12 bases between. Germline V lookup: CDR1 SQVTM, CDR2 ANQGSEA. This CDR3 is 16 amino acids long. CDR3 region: CSVEESRGSSYNEQFF. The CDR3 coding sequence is TGCAGCGTTGAAGAGTCCAGAGGCAGCTCCTACAATGAGCAGTTCTTC.

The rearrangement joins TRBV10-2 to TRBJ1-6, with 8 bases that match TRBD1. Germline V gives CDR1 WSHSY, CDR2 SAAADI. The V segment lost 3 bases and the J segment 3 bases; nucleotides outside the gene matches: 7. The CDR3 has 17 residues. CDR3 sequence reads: CASSDPGGAGYNSPLHF. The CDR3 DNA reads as TGCGCCAGCAGTGACCCAGGGGGCGCGGGCTATAATTCACCCCTCCACTTT.

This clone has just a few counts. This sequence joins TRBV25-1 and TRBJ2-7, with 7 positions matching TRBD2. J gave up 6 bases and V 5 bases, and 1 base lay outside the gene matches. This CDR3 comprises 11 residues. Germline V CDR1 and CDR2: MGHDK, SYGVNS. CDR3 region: CASSRGVEQYF. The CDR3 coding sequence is TGTGCCAGCAGTCGGGGGGTCGAGCAGTACTTC.

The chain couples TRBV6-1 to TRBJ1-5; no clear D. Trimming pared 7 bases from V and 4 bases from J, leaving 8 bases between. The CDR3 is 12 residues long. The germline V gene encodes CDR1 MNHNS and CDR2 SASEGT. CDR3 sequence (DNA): TGTGCCAGCAACCGAGGGAATCAGCCCCAGCATTTT. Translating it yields CASNRGNQPQHF.